Listed below are T cell receptor beta chains from one sample, sequenced in a study of regulatory T cells in long-lasting Graves disease. TCRdb passed the multiplex PCR reads through MiXCR, listing each CDR3 protein once. The sample has roughly 500,000 distinct CDR3 sequences, about 22% seen once. This specimen consisted of peripheral blood mononuclear cells (PBMCs), obtained when the disease was refractory, from a patient treated with antithyroid drugs. The receptors were sampled from a female donor with Graves disease. Each CDR3 is given with its conserved first and last residue. A D gene is named only where the DNA matches it firmly. Expanded clones get a size class; other rows say once, few or many, or leave the size out.

abundance | j_gene | d_gene | v_gene | CDR3nt | CDR3aa
. | TRBJ2-3 | . | TRBV6-2/TRBV6-3 | TGTGCCAGCAGTTACAGCTGGCGAGATAGTATTTATTCCACAGATACGCAGTATTTT | CASSYSWRDSIYSTDTQYF
few | TRBJ1-1 | . | TRBV6-1 | TGTGCCAGCAGGCCTAATCTATGGGAGAACACTGAAGCTTTCTTT | CASRPNLWENTEAFF
many | TRBJ2-5 | . | TRBV7-9 | TGTGCCAGCAGCACTAATGGACAGATCCAAGAGACCCAGTACTTC | CASSTNGQIQETQYF
. | TRBJ1-5 | TRBD1 | TRBV10-3 | TGTGCCATCAGGGAGACAGGGAGCAATCAGCCCCAGCATTTT | CAIRETGSNQPQHF
many | TRBJ1-4 | . | TRBV12-3/TRBV12-4 | TGTGCCAGCAGAATATCTCTTGCAACTAATGAAAAACTGTTTTTT | CASRISLATNEKLFF
few | TRBJ2-2 | . | TRBV15 | TGTGCCACCAGCAGAGAGCGTCAGGGGGGCACCGGGGAGCTGTTTTTT | CATSRERQGGTGELFF
once | TRBJ1-1 | TRBD1 | TRBV12-3/TRBV12-4 | TGTGCCAGCAGTTTTGCAGGGGGAACTGAAGCTTTCTTT | CASSFAGGTEAFF
many | TRBJ2-5 | . | TRBV12-3/TRBV12-4 | TGTGCCAGCAGTTTTAGAGGTCAAGAGACCCAGTACTTC | CASSFRGQETQYF
many | TRBJ2-7 | TRBD2 | TRBV28 | TGTGCCAGCAGTTTAACCCGCAGCGGGAGGGCCGACGAGCAGTACTTC | CASSLTRSGRADEQYF
few | TRBJ2-7 | . | TRBV5-1 | TGCGCCAGCAGCGAAAGATCTTTCAACGAGCAGTACTTC | CASSERSFNEQYF
. | TRBJ1-5 | . | TRBV6-1 | TGTGCCAGCAGTGAAGAGGAGGGGAAGGTTTTGAATCAGCCCCAGCATTTT | CASSEEEGKVLNQPQHF
many | TRBJ2-7 | . | TRBV12-3/TRBV12-4 | TGTGCCAGCAGTTCACGCGGGACGACTTACGAGCAGTACTTC | CASSSRGTTYEQYF
. | TRBJ2-5 | . | TRBV30 | TGTGCCTGGATCAGGGACTTGGGGGAGACCCAGTACTTC | CAWIRDLGETQYF
. | TRBJ2-3 | . | TRBV11-3 | TGTGCCAGCAGCTTACATTCCCGACGGTGGGGCACAGATACGCAGTATTTT | CASSLHSRRWGTDTQYF
. | TRBJ2-7 | TRBD2 | TRBV19 | TGTGCCAGTAGACTAGCGGGAGTGGGGGAGCAGTACTTC | CASRLAGVGEQYF
few | TRBJ1-2 | . | TRBV4-1 | TGCGCCAGCAGCCACGGGTCGTTTTTCCCTCTCTATGGCTACACCTTC | CASSHGSFFPLYGYTF
. | TRBJ2-2 | . | TRBV6-1 | TGTGCCAGCAGCGTCAGGAGGGAGGACAGCCATGCGAACACCGGGGAGCTGTTTTTT | CASSVRREDSHANTGELFF
many | TRBJ2-7 | . | TRBV28 | TGTGCCAGCAGTCCAGACCGTTGGGTAAACGAGCAGTACTTC | CASSPDRWVNEQYF
. | TRBJ2-5 | TRBD1 | TRBV12-3/TRBV12-4 | TGTGCCAGCAGTTTAGTCTGGACAGGGGGTCAAGAGACCCAGTACTTC | CASSLVWTGGQETQYF
many | TRBJ2-4 | TRBD1 | TRBV20-1 | TGCAGTGCCATCCCGACGACAGGGTTAATTCAGTACTTC | CSAIPTTGLIQYF